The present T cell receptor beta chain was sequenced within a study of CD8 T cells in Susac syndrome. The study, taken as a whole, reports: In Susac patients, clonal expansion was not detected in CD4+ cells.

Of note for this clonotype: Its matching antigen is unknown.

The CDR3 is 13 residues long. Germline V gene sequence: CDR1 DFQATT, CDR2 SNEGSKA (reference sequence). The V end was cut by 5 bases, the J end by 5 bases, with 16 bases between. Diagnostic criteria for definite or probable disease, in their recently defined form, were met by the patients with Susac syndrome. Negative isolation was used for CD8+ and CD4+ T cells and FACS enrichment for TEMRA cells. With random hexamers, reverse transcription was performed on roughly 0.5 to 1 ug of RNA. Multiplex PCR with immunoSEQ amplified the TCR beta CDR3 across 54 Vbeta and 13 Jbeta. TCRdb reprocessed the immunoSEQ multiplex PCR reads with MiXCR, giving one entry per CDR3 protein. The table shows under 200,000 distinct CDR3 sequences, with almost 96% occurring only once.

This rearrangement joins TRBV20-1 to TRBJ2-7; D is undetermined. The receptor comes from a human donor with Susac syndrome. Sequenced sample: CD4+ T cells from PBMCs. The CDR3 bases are TGCAGTGCTCAAGACCTAACTCAGGACGAGCAGTACTTC. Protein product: CSAQDLTQDEQYF.